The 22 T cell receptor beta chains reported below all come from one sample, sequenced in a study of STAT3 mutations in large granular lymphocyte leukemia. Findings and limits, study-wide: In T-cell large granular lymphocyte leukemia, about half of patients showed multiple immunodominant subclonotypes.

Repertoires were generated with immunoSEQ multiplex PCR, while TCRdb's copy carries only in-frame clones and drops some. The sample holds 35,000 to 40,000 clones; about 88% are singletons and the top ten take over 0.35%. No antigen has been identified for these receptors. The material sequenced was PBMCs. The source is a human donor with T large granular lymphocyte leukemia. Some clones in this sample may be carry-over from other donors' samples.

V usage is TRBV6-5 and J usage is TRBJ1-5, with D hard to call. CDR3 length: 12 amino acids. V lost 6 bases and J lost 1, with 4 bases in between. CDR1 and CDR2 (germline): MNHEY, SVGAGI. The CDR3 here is CASRESNQPQHF. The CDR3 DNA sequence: TGTGCCAGCAGAGAGAGCAATCAGCCCCAGCATTTT.

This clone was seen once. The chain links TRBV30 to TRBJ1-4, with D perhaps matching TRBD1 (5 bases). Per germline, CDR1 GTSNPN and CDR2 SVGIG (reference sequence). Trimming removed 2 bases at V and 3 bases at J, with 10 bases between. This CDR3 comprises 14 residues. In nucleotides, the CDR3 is TGTGCCTGGAGTACAGGAGGATCTAATGAAAAACTGTTTTTT. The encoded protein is CAWSTGGSNEKLFF. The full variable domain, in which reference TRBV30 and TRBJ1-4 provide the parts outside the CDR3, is SQTIHQWPATLVQPVGSPLSLECTVEGTSNPNLYWYRQAAGRGLQLLFYSVGIGQISSEVPQNLSASRPQDRQFILSSKKLLLSDSGFYLCAWSTGGSNEKLFFGSGTQLSVL.

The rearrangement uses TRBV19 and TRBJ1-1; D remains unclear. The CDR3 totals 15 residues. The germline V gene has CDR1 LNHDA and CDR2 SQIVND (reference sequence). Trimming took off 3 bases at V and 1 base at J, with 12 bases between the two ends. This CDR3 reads CASSIYSTKNTEAFF. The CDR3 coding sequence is TGTGCCAGTAGTATTTATAGCACCAAGAACACTGAAGCTTTCTTT.

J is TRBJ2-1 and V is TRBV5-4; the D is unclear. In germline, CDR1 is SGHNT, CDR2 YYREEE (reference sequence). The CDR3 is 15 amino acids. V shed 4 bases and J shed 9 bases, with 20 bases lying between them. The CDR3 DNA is TGTGCCAGCAGCCTCGCGGTTCCCGATTGGGGTGAGCAGTTCTTC. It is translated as CASSLAVPDWGEQFF.

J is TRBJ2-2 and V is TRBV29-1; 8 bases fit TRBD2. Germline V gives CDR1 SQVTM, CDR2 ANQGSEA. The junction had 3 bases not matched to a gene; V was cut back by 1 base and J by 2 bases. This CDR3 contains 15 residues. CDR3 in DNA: TGCAGCGTTGAAGGGCGGGGGGCCAACACCGGGGAGCTGTTTTTT. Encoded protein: CSVEGRGANTGELFF.

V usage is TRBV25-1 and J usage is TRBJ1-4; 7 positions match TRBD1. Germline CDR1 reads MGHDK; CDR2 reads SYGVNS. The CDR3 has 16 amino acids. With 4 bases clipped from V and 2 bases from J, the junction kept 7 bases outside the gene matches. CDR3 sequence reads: CASSGVGQATNEKLFF. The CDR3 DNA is TGTGCCAGCAGTGGAGTAGGACAGGCGACTAATGAAAAACTGTTTTTT.

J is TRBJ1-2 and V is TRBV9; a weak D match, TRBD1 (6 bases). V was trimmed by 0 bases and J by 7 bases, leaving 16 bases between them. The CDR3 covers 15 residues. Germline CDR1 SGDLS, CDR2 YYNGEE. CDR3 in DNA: TGTGCCAGCAGCGTAGACGGACAGAGTCTTGGTGGCTACACCTTC. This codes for CASSVDGQSLGGYTF.

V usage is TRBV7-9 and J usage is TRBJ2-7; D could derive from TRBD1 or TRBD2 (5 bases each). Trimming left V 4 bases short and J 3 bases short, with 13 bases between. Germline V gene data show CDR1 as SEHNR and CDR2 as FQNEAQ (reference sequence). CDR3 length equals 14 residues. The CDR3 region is CASSYRGPDYEQYF. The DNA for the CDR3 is TGTGCCAGCAGCTACCGGGGACCTGACTACGAGCAGTACTTC.

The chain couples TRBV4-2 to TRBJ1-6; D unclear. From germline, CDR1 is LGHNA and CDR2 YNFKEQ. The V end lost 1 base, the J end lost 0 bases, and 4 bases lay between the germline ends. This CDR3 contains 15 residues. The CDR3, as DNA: TGTGCCAGCAGCCAAGGGGTCTCCTATAATTCACCCCTCCACTTT. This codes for CASSQGVSYNSPLHF.

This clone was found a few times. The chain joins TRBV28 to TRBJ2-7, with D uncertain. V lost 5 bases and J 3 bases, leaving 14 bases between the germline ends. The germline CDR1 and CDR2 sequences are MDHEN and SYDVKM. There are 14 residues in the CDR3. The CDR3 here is CASSPPGPNYEQYV. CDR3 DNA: TGTGCCAGCAGTCCACCCGGGCCTAACTACGAGCAGTACGTC.

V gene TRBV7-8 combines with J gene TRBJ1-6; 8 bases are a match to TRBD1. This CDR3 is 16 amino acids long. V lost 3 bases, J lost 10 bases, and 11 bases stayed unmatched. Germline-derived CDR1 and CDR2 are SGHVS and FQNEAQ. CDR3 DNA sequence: TGTGCCAGCAGCTTCCCGGCTGACAGGGGTGGGTCACCCCTCCACTTT. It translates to CASSFPADRGGSPLHF.

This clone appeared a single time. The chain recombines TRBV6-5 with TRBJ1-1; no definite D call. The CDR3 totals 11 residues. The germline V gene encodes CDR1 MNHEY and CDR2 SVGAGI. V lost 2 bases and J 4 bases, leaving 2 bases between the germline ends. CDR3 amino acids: CASSYGTEAFF. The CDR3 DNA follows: TGTGCCAGCAGTTACGGCACTGAAGCTTTCTTT.

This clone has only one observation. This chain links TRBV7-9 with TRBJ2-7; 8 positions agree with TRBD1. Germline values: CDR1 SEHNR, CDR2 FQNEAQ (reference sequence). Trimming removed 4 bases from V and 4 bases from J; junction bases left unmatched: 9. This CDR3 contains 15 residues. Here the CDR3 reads CASSSTGTGPYEQYV. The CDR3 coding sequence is TGTGCCAGCAGCTCTACCGGGACAGGCCCTTACGAGCAGTACGTC.

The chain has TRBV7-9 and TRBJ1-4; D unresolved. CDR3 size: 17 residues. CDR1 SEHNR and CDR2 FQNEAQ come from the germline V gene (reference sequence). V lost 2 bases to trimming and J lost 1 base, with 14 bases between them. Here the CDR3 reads CASSLQVLVGTNEKLFF. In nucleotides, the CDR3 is TGTGCCAGCAGCTTACAGGTCCTCGTTGGAACTAATGAAAAACTGTTTTTT.

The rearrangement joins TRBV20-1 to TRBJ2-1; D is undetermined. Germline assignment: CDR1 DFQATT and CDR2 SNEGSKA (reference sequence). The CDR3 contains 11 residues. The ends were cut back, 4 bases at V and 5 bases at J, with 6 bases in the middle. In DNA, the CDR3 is TGCAGTGCTAATCGGGACAATGAGCAGTTCTTC. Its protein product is CSANRDNEQFF.

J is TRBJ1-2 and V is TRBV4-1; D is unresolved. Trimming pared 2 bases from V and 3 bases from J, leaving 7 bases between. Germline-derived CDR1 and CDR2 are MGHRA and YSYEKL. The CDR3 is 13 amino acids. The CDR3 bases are TGCGCCAGCAGCCAACCCAACCACTATGGCTACACCTTC. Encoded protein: CASSQPNHYGYTF.

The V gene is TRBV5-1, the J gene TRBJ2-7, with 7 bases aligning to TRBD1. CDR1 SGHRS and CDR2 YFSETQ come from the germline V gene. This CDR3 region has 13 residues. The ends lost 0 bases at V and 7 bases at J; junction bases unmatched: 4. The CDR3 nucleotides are TGCGCCAGCAGCTTGGGGGACAGAGGAGAGCAGTACGTC. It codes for CASSLGDRGEQYV.

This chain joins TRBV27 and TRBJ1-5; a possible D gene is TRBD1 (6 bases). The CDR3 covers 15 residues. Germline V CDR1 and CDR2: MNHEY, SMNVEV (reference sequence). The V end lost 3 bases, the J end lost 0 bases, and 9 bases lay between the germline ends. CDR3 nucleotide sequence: TGTGCCAGCAGTTTTGGCAGGGGTAGCAATCAGCCCCAGCATTTT. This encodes CASSFGRGSNQPQHF.

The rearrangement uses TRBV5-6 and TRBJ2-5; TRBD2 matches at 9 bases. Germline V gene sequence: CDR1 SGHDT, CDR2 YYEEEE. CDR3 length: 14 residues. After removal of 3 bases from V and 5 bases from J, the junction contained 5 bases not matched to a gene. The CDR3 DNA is TGTGCCAGCAGCTCAGCGGGGGGTAAGGAGACCCAGTACTTC. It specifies CASSSAGGKETQYF. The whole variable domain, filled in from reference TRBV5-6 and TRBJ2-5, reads DAGVTQSPTHLIKTRGQQVTLRCSPKSGHDTVSWYQQALGQGPQFIFQYYEEEERQRGNFPDRFSGHQFPNYSSELNVNALLLGDSALYLCASSSAGGKETQYFGPGTRLLVL.

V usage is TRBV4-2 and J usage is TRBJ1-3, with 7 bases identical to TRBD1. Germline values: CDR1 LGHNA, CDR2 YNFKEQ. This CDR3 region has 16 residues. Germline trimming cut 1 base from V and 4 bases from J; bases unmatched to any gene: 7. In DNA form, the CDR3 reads TGTGCCAGCAGCCAAGGGGTCCCGGGACAGGGAAACACCATATATTTT. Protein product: CASSQGVPGQGNTIYF.

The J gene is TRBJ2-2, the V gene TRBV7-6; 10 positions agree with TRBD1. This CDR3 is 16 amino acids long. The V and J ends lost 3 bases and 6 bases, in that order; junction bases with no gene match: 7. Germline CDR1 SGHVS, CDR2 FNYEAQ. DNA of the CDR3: TGTGCCAGCAGCTTGGCGGGGACAGGGGTAGCCGGGGAGCTGTTTTTT. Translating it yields CASSLAGTGVAGELFF.

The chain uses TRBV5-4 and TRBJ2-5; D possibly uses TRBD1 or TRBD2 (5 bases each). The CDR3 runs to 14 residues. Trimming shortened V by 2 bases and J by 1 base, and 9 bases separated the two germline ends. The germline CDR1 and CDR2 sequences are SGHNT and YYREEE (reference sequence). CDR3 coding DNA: TGTGCCAGCAGCTTCAGGGACCGCCAAGAGACCCAGTACTTC. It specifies CASSFRDRQETQYF. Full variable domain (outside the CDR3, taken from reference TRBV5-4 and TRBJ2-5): ETGVTQSPTHLIKTRGQQVTLRCSSQSGHNTVSWYQQALGQGPQFIFQYYREEENGRGNFPPRFSGLQFPNYSSELNVNALELDDSALYLCASSFRDRQETQYFGPGTRLLVL.